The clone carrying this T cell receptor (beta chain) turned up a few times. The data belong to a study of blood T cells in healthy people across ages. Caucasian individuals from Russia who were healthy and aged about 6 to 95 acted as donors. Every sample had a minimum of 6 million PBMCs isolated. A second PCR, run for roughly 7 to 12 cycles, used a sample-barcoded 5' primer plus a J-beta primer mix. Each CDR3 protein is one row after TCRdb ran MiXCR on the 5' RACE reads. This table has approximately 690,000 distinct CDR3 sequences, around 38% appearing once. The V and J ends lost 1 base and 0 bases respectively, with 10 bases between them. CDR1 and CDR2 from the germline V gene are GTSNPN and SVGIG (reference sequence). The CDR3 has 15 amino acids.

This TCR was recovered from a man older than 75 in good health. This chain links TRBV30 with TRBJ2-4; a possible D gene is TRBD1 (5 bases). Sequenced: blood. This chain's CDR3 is CAWSGQGLAKNIQYF. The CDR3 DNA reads TGTGCCTGGAGTGGGCAGGGCCTAGCCAAAAACATTCAGTACTTC.